The 3 T cell receptor beta chains below all came from one sample that was sequenced in a study of T cells in Graves' hyperthyroidism and ophthalmopathy (dated by TCRdb to the late 2010s). The library was prepared using multiplex PCR. The sample was run on an Illumina HiSeq 2000. Amplification of TCR beta CDR3 regions was carried out from RNA transcripts. A first-round RT-PCR of the TCR CDR3 used the HTBI primer set with the Qiagen OneStep RT-PCR kit. TCRdb applied fastp at Q25 and MiXCR to the public reads, then kept only in-frame beta chains. Rows merge per CDR3 protein into single entries with the most common DNA and genes. The sample table holds 300,000 to 450,000 distinct CDR3 sequences, of which less than 15% were seen once. Clones ranked in the top ten supply around 20% of the sample. Sequenced material: blood. Receptors originate from a man younger than 40 with Graves' hyperthyroidism that later progressed to Graves' ophthalmopathy.

This sequence joins TRBV6-1 and TRBJ2-5; D is perhaps TRBD1 (5 bases). The germline V gene has CDR1 MNHNS and CDR2 SASEGT. Trimming pared 5 bases from V and 5 bases from J, leaving 12 bases between. CDR3 length equals 13 residues. The DNA for the CDR3 is TGTGCCAGCAGTCCGACAGTCCGCGAGACCCAGTACTTC. It yields the protein CASSPTVRETQYF.

In its sample, this clonotype was seen a few times. The V and J genes are TRBV7-3 and TRBJ1-6; no reliable D call. The V end was cut by 1 base, the J end by 5 bases, with 15 bases between. The germline V gene encodes CDR1 SGHTA and CDR2 FQGTGA. The CDR3 has 17 residues. The CDR3 spells CASSLKEGFGNNSPLHF. CDR3 nucleotides: TGTGCCAGCAGCTTAAAGGAGGGATTTGGAAATAATTCACCCCTCCACTTT.

V usage is TRBV7-9 and J usage is TRBJ2-5; perhaps TRBD1 as D (5 bases). V was trimmed by 5 bases and J by 0 bases, leaving 7 bases between them. The CDR3 runs 13 residues. Germline-derived CDR1 and CDR2 are SEHNR and FQNEAQ (reference sequence). The CDR3 spells CASSADNQETQYF. CDR3 nucleotide sequence: TGTGCCAGCAGCGCGGACAACCAAGAGACCCAGTACTTC.